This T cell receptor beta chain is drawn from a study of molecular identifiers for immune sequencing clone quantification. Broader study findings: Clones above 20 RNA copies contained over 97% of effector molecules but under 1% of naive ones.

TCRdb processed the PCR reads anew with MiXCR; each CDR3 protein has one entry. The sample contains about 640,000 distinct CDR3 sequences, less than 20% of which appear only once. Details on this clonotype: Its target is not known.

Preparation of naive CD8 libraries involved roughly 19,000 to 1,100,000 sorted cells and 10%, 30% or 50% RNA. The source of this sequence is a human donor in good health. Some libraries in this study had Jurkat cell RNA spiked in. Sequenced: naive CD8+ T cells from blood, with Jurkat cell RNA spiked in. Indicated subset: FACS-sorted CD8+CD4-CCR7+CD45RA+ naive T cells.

The CDR3 DNA sequence: TGCAGTGCTAGAGCCCCATCCCAACTATCGCGGGGCACAGATACGCAGTATTTT. This translates into CSARAPSQLSRGTDTQYF. This sequence joins TRBV20-1 and TRBJ2-3, with D perhaps TRBD2 (5 bases). Trimming removed 1 base from V and 1 base from J, with 21 bases in between. This CDR3 comprises 18 residues. Germline V gene data show CDR1 as DFQATT and CDR2 as SNEGSKA (reference sequence).